This is a list of T cell receptor beta chains from one sample in a study of shared clonotypes between healthy human individuals. Method: immunoSEQ multiplex PCR; TCRdb's copy keeps in-frame clones and lacks some. Among about 2.4 million clones listed, approximately 93% were seen once. Sequenced input: naive CD4+ T cells from PBMCs. Receptor source: a man between 18 and 35 years old in good health. Some clones in this sample may be carry-over from other donors' samples. Each CDR3 is given with its conserved first and last residue. The D gene is left open where the match is weak. Not all rows give a size; the values are once, few, many and, for expanded clones, a class.

J	size	D	V	DNA	CDR3
TRBJ1-5	few	-	TRBV19	TGTGCCAGCGTCAGGGGCGACAATCAGCCCCAGCATTTT	CASVRGDNQPQHF
TRBJ2-5	once	TRBD2	TRBV11-3	TGTGCCAGCAGCTTACCGTCACTAGCGGGAGGTAAGGAGACCCAGTACTTC	CASSLPSLAGGKETQYF
TRBJ1-3	-	-	TRBV6-1	TGTGCCAGCAGTGATCCCTACAGGGTAGCTGGAAACACCATATATTTT	CASSDPYRVAGNTIYF
TRBJ2-3	-	TRBD1	TRBV11-3	TGTGCCAGCAGCCCAGGGGGGGACAGGGTGGATACGCAGTATTTT	CASSPGGDRVDTQYF
TRBJ2-3	-	-	TRBV9	TGTGCCAGCAGCGTAGGCCAGGAGCCCACCGATACGCAGTATTTT	CASSVGQEPTDTQYF
TRBJ1-2	-	-	TRBV6-6	TGTGCCAGCAGTCCCGGGACACGACATGGCTACACCTTC	CASSPGTRHGYTF
TRBJ1-5	-	TRBD1	TRBV6-6	TGTGCCAGCAGCTCCGGGACAGTCACTCAGCCCCAGCATTTT	CASSSGTVTQPQHF
TRBJ2-1	-	-	TRBV5-5	TGTGCCAGCAGCTTCGGACTGAATTACTACAATGAGCAGTTCTTC	CASSFGLNYYNEQFF
TRBJ2-7	-	TRBD1	TRBV18	TGTGCCAGCTCACCACGTGGGGGACAGGACTACGAGCAGTACTTC	CASSPRGGQDYEQYF
TRBJ2-3	-	TRBD2	TRBV11-2	TGTGCCAGCAGCTCCTCAATACAACTAGCGGTAACAGATACGCAGTATTTT	CASSSSIQLAVTDTQYF
TRBJ2-2	-	-	TRBV5-1	TGCGCCAGCAGCTCATCCCCGGCAGGGGCGAACACCGGGGAGCTGTTTTTT	CASSSSPAGANTGELFF
TRBJ2-1	once	TRBD2	TRBV28	TGTGCCAGCCCATCGTCTAGCGGGAGTTACAATGAGCAGTTCTTC	CASPSSSGSYNEQFF
TRBJ2-2	-	TRBD2	TRBV5-6	TGTGCCAGCAGCTTGTTTGGCGGGGGAACCGGGGAGCTGTTTTTT	CASSLFGGGTGELFF
TRBJ1-5	-	-	TRBV6-6	TGTGCCAGCAGTCTCACCCGCAATCAGCCCCAGCATTTT	CASSLTRNQPQHF
TRBJ1-1	few	-	TRBV7-3	TGTGCCAGCAGCTTTCAGGGTACCACTGAAGCTTTCTTT	CASSFQGTTEAFF
TRBJ1-2	-	-	TRBV19	TGTGCCAGTATTGGACAACCCGACGGCTACACCTTC	CASIGQPDGYTF
TRBJ2-5	-	-	TRBV21-1	TGTGCCAGCAGCAAAGGGACAGGGCAAGAGACCCAGTACTTC	CASSKGTGQETQYF
TRBJ2-7	-	-	TRBV7-9	TGTGCCAGCAGCGGGGAGCCCCGGGGCGAGCAGTACTTC	CASSGEPRGEQYF
TRBJ1-1	-	-	TRBV15	TGTGCCACCAGCAGGTTCTCCTCCCCAGAAGCTTTCTTT	CATSRFSSPEAFF
TRBJ1-3	once	TRBD1	TRBV7-3	TGTGCCAGCAGCTCAACAGGGGGTGGAAACACCATATATTTT	CASSSTGGGNTIYF
TRBJ1-2	-	-	TRBV28	TGTGCCAGCAGTTTAAGATCCCCCAGCTATGGCTACACCTTC	CASSLRSPSYGYTF
TRBJ2-4	-	-	TRBV28	TGTGCCAGCAGTTTATCCAGATGGGAAAACATTCAGTACTTC	CASSLSRWENIQYF
TRBJ1-5	-	-	TRBV7-2	TGTGCCAGCAGCTTAGATCCCAGCAATCAGCCCCAGCATTTT	CASSLDPSNQPQHF
TRBJ1-4	-	-	TRBV29-1	TGCAGCGTTGGGGGAAGTGGCGGTGAAAAACTGTTTTTT	CSVGGSGGEKLFF
TRBJ1-1	-	TRBD1	TRBV7-6	TGTGCCAGCAGTCTACGACAGGGAGAGAGTGAAGCTTTCTTT	CASSLRQGESEAFF
TRBJ2-1	-	-	TRBV4-1	TGCGCCAGCAGCCAAGGACGGCGATCCTCCTACAATGAGCAGTTCTTC	CASSQGRRSSYNEQFF
TRBJ1-1	-	-	TRBV4-1	TGCGCCAGCAGCCCAAGACCGGCCACTGAAGCTTTCTTT	CASSPRPATEAFF
TRBJ1-1	few	TRBD1	TRBV29-1	TGCAGCGTGCCAGAGGGGGCCAGGGGTGAGGCTTTCTTT	CSVPEGARGEAFF